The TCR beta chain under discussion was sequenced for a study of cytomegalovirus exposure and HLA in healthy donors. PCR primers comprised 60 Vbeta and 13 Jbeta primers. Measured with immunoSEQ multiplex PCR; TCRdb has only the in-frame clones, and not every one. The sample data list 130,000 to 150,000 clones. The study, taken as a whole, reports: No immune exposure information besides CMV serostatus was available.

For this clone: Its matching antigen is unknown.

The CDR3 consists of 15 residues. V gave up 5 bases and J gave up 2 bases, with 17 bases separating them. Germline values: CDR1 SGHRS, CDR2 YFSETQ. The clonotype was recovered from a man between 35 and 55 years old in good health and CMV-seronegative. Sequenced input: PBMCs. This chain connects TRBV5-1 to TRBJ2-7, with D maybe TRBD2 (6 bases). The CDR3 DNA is TGCGCCAGCAGTCGTCCCAGCGGGTACACCTACGAGCAGTACTTC. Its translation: CASSRPSGYTYEQYF.